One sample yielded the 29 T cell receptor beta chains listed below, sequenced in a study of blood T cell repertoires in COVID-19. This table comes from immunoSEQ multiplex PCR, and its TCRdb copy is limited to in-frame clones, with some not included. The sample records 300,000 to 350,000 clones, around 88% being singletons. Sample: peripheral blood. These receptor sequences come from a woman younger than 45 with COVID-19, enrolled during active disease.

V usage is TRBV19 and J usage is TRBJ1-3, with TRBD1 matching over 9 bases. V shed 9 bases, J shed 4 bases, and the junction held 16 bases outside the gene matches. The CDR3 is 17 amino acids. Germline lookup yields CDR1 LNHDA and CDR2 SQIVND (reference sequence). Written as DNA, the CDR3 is TGTGCCAGCCTCCGGGACAGGGTCCCTTATTCAGGAAACACCATATATTTT. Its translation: CASLRDRVPYSGNTIYF.

CDR3 residues: CATSHFGQGAHKTEAFF. The CDR3 DNA sequence: TGTGCCACCAGTCACTTTGGGCAGGGGGCGCATAAGACTGAAGCTTTCTTT. The chain couples TRBV15 to TRBJ1-1, with TRBD1 matching over 8 bases. CDR1 and CDR2 from the germline V gene are LNHNV and YYDKDF (reference sequence). This CDR3 spans 17 amino acids. The V gene end was trimmed by 6 bases and the J gene end by 5 bases; junction bases not matched to a gene: 17.

Here the CDR3 DNA reads TGTGCCAGCACCCCAAGGGCCGGGACTATCTACAATGAGCAGTTCTTC. Amino acid sequence: CASTPRAGTIYNEQFF. J is TRBJ2-1 and V is TRBV7-2; 7 bases agree with TRBD2. V lost 7 bases to trimming and J lost 3 bases; unmatched junction nucleotides: 12. CDR3 length: 16 residues. CDR1 and CDR2 (germline): SGHTA, FQGNSA. Together with reference TRBV7-2 and TRBJ2-1, the CDR3 gives the full variable domain: GAGVSQSPSNKVTEKGKDVELRCDPISGHTALYWYRQSLGQGLEFLIYFQGNSAPDKSGLPSDRFSAERTGGSVSTLTIQRTQQEDSAVYLCASTPRAGTIYNEQFFGPGTRLTVL.

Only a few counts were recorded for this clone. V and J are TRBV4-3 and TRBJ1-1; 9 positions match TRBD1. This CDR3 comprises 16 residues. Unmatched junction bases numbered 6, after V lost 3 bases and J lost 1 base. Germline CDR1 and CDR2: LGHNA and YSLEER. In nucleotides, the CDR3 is TGCGCCAGCAGCCATGGGACAGGGAGATGGAACACTGAAGCTTTCTTT. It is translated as CASSHGTGRWNTEAFF.

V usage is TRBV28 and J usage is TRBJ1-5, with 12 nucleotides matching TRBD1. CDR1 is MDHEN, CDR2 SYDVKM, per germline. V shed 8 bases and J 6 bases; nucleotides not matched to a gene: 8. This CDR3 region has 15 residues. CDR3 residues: CASGLLGQGAQPQHF. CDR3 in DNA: TGTGCCAGCGGGTTGTTGGGACAGGGGGCTCAGCCCCAGCATTTT.

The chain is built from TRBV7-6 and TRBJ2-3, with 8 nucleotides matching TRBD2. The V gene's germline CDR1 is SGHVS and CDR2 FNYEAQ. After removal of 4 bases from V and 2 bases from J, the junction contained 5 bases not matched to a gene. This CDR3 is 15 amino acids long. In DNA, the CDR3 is TGTGCCAGCAGCTACAGCGGGGGCCTCACAGATACGCAGTATTTT. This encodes CASSYSGGLTDTQYF.

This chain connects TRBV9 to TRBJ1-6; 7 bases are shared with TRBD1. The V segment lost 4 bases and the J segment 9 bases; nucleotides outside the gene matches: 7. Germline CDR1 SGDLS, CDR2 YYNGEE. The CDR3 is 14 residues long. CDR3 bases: TGTGCCAGCAGCCCTACAGGGGCCCGTTCACCCCTCCACTTT. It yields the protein CASSPTGARSPLHF.

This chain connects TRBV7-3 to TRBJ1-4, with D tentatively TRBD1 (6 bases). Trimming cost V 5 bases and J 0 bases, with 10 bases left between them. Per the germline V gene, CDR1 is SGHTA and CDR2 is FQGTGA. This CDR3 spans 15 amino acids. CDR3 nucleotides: TGTGCCAGCAGCCCAGGGGTGACAACTAATGAAAAACTGTTTTTT. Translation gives CASSPGVTTNEKLFF.

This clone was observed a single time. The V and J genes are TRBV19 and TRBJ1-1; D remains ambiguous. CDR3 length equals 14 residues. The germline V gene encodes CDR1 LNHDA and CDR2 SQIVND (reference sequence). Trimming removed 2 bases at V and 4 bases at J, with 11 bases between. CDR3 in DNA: TGTGCCAGTAGTATACTCGCGGGCGGCACTGAAGCTTTCTTT. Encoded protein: CASSILAGGTEAFF. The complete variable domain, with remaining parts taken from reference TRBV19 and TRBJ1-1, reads DGGITQSPKYLFRKEGQNVTLSCEQNLNHDAMYWYRQDPGQGLRLIYYSQIVNDFQKGDIAEGYSVSREKKESFPLTVTSAQKNPTAFYLCASSILAGGTEAFFGQGTRLTVV.

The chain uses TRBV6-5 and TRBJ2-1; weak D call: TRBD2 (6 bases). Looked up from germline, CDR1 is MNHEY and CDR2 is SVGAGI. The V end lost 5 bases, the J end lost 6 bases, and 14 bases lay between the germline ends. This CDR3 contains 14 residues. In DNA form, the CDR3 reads TGTGCCAGCAGTCAGGGACTGGGGGGCAATGAGCAGTTCTTC. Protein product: CASSQGLGGNEQFF.

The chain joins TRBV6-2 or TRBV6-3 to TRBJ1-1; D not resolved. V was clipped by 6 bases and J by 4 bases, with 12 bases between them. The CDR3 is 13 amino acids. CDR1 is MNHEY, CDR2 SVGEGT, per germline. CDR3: CASRPTRVTEAFF. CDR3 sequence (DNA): TGTGCCAGCAGACCTACTCGGGTCACTGAAGCTTTCTTT.

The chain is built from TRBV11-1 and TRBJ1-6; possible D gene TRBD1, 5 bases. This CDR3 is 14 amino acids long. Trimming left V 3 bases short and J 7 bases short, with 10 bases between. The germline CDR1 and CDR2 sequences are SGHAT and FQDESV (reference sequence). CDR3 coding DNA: TGTGCCAGCAGCTTGCGGGGGTGGAATTCACCCCTCCACTTT. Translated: CASSLRGWNSPLHF.

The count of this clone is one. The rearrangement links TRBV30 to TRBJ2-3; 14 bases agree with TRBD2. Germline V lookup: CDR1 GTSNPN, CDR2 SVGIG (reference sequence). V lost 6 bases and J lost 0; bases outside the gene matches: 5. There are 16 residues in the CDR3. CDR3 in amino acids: CACGLAGGPSTDTQYF. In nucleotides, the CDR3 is TGTGCCTGCGGACTAGCGGGGGGTCCTAGCACAGATACGCAGTATTTT.

CDR3 coding DNA: TGTGCCAGCAGCCTTTCAGGGAGCAATCAGCCCCAGCATTTT. It specifies CASSLSGSNQPQHF. This chain uses TRBV3-1 (or the pseudogene TRBV3-2) with TRBJ1-5, with D perhaps TRBD1 (5 bases). Between the trimmed V and J ends, which lost 4 bases and 1 base, there was a span of 8 bases. The CDR3 loop spans 14 amino acids. Per germline, CDR1 LGHDT and CDR2 YNNKEL (reference sequence).

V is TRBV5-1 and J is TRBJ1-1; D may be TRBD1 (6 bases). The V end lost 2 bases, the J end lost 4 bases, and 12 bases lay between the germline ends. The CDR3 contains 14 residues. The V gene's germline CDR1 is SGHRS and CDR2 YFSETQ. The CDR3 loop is CASSLGQGITEAFF. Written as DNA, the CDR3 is TGCGCCAGCAGCTTAGGGCAGGGGATCACTGAAGCTTTCTTT.

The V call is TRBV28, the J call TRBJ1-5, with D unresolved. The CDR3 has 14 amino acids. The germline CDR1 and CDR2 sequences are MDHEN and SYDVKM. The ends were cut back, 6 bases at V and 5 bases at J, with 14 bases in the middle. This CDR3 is CASSPTGRYQPQHF. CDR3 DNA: TGTGCCAGCAGCCCGACCGGGAGGTATCAGCCCCAGCATTTT.

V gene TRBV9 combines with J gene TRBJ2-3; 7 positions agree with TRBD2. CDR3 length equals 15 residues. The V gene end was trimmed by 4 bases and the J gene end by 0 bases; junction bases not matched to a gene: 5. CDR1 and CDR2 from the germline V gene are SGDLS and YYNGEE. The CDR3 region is CASSFSGRSTDTQYF. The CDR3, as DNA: TGTGCCAGCAGCTTTAGCGGGCGCAGCACAGATACGCAGTATTTT.

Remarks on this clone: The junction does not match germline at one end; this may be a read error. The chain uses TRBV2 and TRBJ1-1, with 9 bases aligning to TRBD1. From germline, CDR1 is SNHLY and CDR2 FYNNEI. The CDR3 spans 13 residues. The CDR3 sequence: CASSETGGTEAFF. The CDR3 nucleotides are TGTGCCAGTAGTGAGACAGGGGGGACTGAAGCTTTCTTT. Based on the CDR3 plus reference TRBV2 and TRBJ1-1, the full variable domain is EPEVTQTPSHQVTQMGQEVILRCVPISNHLYFYWYRQILGQKVEFLVSFYNNEISEKSEIFDDQFSVERPDGSNFTLKIRSTKLEDSAMYFCASSETGGTEAFFGQGTRLTVV.

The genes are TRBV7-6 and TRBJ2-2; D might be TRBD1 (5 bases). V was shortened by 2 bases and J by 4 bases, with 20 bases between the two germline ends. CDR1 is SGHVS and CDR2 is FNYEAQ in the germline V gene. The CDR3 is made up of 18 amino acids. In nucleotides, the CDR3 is TGTGCCAGCAGCTTAAACGCTAATCGACAGTACTTCACCGGGGAGCTGTTTTTT. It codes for CASSLNANRQYFTGELFF. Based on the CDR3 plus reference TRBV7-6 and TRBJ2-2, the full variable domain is GAGVSQSPRYKVTKRGQDVALRCDPISGHVSLYWYRQALGQGPEFLTYFNYEAQQDKSGLPNDRFSAERPEGSISTLTIQRTEQRDSAMYRCASSLNANRQYFTGELFFGEGSRLTVL.

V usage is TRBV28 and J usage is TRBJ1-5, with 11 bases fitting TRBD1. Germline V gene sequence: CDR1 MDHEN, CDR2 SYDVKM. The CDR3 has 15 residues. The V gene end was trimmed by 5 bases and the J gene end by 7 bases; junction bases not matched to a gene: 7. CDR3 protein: CASSRDRGYGQPQHF. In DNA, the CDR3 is TGTGCCAGCAGTAGGGACAGGGGGTACGGCCAGCCCCAGCATTTT. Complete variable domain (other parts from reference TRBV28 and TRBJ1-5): DVKVTQSSRYLVKRTGEKVFLECVQDMDHENMFWYRQDPGLGLRLIYFSYDVKMKEKGDIPEGYSVSREKKERFSLILESASTNQTSMYLCASSRDRGYGQPQHFGDGTRLSIL.

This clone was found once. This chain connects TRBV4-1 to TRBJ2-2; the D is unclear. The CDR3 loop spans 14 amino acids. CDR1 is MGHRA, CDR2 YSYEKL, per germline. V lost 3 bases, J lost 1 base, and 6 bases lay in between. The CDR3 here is CASSQAQNTGELFF. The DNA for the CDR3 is TGCGCCAGCAGCCAGGCCCAGAACACCGGGGAGCTGTTTTTT.

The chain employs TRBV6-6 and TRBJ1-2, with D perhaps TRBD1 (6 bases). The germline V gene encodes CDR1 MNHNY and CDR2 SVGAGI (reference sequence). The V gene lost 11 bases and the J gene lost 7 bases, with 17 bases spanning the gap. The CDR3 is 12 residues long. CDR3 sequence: CACFLGGGGYTF. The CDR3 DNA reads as TGTGCCTGCTTTTTAGGGGGGGGTGGCTACACCTTC.

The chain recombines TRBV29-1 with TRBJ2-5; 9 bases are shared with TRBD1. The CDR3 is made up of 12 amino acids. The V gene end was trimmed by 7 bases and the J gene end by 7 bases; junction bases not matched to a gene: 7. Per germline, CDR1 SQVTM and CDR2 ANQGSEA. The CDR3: CSAGTGTGTQYF. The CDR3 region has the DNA TGCAGCGCCGGGACAGGGACGGGGACCCAGTACTTC. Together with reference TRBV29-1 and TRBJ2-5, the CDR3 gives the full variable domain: SAVISQKPSRDICQRGTSLTIQCQVDSQVTMMFWYRQQPGQSLTLIATANQGSEATYESGFVIDKFPISRPNLTFSTLTVSNMSPEDSSIYLCSAGTGTGTQYFGPGTRLLVL.

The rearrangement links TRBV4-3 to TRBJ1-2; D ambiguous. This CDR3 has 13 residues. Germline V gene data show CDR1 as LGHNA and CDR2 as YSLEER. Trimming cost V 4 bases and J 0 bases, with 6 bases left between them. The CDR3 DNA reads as TGCGCCAGCAGCCCCGACACTAACTATGGCTACACCTTC. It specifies CASSPDTNYGYTF.

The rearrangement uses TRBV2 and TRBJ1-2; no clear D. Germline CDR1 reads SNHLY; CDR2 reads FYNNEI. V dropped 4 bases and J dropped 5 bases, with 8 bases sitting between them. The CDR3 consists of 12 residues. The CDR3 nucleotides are TGTGCCAGCAGTGTAGTTTTATATGGCTACACCTTC. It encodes CASSVVLYGYTF.

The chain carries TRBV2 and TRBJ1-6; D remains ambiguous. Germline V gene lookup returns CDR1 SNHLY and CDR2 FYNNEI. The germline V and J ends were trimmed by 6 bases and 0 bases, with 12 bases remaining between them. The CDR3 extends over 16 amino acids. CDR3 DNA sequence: TGTGCCAGCAGCTACAGTTTGAGCTCCTATAATTCACCCCTCCACTTT. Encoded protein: CASSYSLSSYNSPLHF.

The CDR3 spells CASRISVSSYNEQFF. For the CDR3, the DNA is TGTGCCAGCAGAATATCCGTTAGCTCCTACAATGAGCAGTTCTTC. J is TRBJ2-1 and V is TRBV27, with D unresolved. Trimming removed 6 bases at V and 0 bases at J, with 12 bases between. The germline CDR1 and CDR2 sequences are MNHEY and SMNVEV (reference sequence). The CDR3 has 15 amino acids.

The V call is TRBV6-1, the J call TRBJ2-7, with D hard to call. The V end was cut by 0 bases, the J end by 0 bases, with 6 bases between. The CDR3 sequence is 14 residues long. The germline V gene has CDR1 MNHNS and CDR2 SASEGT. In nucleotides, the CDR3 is TGTGCCAGCAGTGAAGCGAGGCTCTCCTACGAGCAGTACGTC. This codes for CASSEARLSYEQYV.

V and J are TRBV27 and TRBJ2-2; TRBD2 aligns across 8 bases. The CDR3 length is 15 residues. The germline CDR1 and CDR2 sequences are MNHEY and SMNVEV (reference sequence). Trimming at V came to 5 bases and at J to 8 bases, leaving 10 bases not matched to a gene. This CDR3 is CASSHTGGAIGELFF. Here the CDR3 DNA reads TGTGCCAGCAGTCACACCGGGGGGGCAATAGGGGAGCTGTTTTTT.